This is a list of T cell receptor beta chains from one sample in a study of chemoradiotherapy in HPV16-positive cancers. The data were produced by immunoSEQ multiplex PCR, yet TCRdb's version contains in-frame clones alone and is incomplete. The data show about 20,000 clones, roughly 90% seen once. Sequences were derived from blood, sampled from a patient who underwent chemoradiotherapy. These receptor sequences come from a human donor with HPV-associated anogenital cancer. Each CDR3 is given with its conserved first and last residue. D genes are given only for firm matches. Only some rows state a clone size, as once, few, many or a class for expanded clones.

V: TRBV1
J: TRBJ2-3
size: NA
D: NA
DNA: TGCACCAGCAGCCAAACCACAGGGGGCGGCACAGATACGCAGTATTTT
CDR3: CTSSQTTGGGTDTQYF

V: TRBV6-6
J: TRBJ1-1
size: NA
D: NA
DNA: TGTGCCAGCACAAGACAGTCGAACACTGAAGCTTTCTTT
CDR3: CASTRQSNTEAFF

V: TRBV6-1
J: TRBJ2-1
size: NA
D: TRBD2
DNA: TGTGCCAGCAGTACACTAGCGGAGGGGAGCAATGAGCAGTTCTTC
CDR3: CASSTLAEGSNEQFF

V: TRBV7-6
J: TRBJ1-5
size: NA
D: NA
DNA: TGTGCCAGCAGCTTAAGTACTAGAGGGGTTGGTCAGCCCCAGCATTTT
CDR3: CASSLSTRGVGQPQHF

V: TRBV6-4
J: TRBJ1-1
size: few
D: NA
DNA: TGTGCCAGCAGTGAAGGGGACGGGACTGAAGCTTTCTTT
CDR3: CASSEGDGTEAFF

V: TRBV5-1
J: TRBJ1-2
size: NA
D: NA
DNA: TGCGCCAGCAGCTTGTTGGGGGGCGAGAGTGGCTACACCTTC
CDR3: CASSLLGGESGYTF

V: TRBV5-4
J: TRBJ1-2
size: NA
D: NA
DNA: TGTGCCAGCAGCGTGACCCGCCATGGCTACACCTTC
CDR3: CASSVTRHGYTF

V: TRBV10-2
J: TRBJ2-7
size: few
D: TRBD2
DNA: TGCGCCAGCGTCGGGTTGGGGACTAGGCGCGAGCAGTACTTC
CDR3: CASVGLGTRREQYF

V: TRBV6-5
J: TRBJ1-3
size: NA
D: TRBD1
DNA: TGTGCCAGCATCCGGGACAGGAACTCTGGAAACACCATATATTTT
CDR3: CASIRDRNSGNTIYF

V: TRBV14
J: TRBJ1-2
size: NA
D: NA
DNA: TGTGCCAGCAGCGATCCCACCCGAGGGAATGGCTACACCTTC
CDR3: CASSDPTRGNGYTF

V: TRBV6-1
J: TRBJ2-3
size: few
D: TRBD1
DNA: TGTGCCAGCAGTGAAGCGACAGGGGCAGATACGCAGTATTTT
CDR3: CASSEATGADTQYF

V: TRBV19
J: TRBJ1-2
size: NA
D: NA
DNA: TGTGCCAGTAGCCCAGGGAAGGCATACTATGGCTACACCTTC
CDR3: CASSPGKAYYGYTF

V: TRBV4-1
J: TRBJ1-2
size: NA
D: NA
DNA: TGCGCCAGCAGCCAAGATTGGGGGCGATTCTATGGCTACACCTTC
CDR3: CASSQDWGRFYGYTF

V: TRBV7-3
J: TRBJ2-3
size: NA
D: TRBD2
DNA: TGTGCCAGCAGCTACTTAGCGGGGGGCCGGACAGATACGCAGTATTTT
CDR3: CASSYLAGGRTDTQYF

V: TRBV2
J: TRBJ2-5
size: NA
D: NA
DNA: TGTGCCAGCAATACCGGCGCTGGGGAGACCCAGTACTTC
CDR3: CASNTGAGETQYF

V: TRBV7-9
J: TRBJ1-5
size: NA
D: TRBD1
DNA: TGTGCCAGCATGGGTGGGCAGGGGGCGAATCAGCCCCAGCATTTT
CDR3: CASMGGQGANQPQHF

V: TRBV19
J: TRBJ1-2
size: NA
D: NA
DNA: TGTGCCAGTAGTATTATGGTCCAGGGGAAAAGCTACACCTTC
CDR3: CASSIMVQGKSYTF

V: TRBV5-1
J: TRBJ1-3
size: NA
D: TRBD1
DNA: TGCGCCAGCAGCTCGGGACAGTTCTCTGGAAACACCATATATTTT
CDR3: CASSSGQFSGNTIYF

V: TRBV7-2
J: TRBJ1-2
size: medium-sized
D: TRBD1
DNA: TGTGCCAGCAGCTATTCAGGGGGCTTTTTCTATGGCTACACCTTC
CDR3: CASSYSGGFFYGYTF

V: TRBV27
J: TRBJ1-1
size: NA
D: NA
DNA: TGTGCCGTTTGGACAGCAATGGGGACTGAAGCTTTCTTT
CDR3: CAVWTAMGTEAFF

V: TRBV5-1
J: TRBJ2-4
size: once
D: NA
DNA: TGCGCCAGCAGCTTCCTGGGCGTCGAAAACATTCAGTACTTC
CDR3: CASSFLGVENIQYF

V: TRBV30
J: TRBJ1-2
size: NA
D: NA
DNA: TGTGCCTGGAGTGTGGGACGGGGGGCCTATGGCTACACCTTC
CDR3: CAWSVGRGAYGYTF

V: TRBV5-1
J: TRBJ2-4
size: few
D: NA
DNA: TGCGCCAGCAGCCCCGGACTAGCCAAAAACATTCAGTACTTC
CDR3: CASSPGLAKNIQYF

V: TRBV5-1
J: TRBJ2-3
size: NA
D: TRBD2
DNA: TGCGCCAGCAGCTTGGGGCGGCCTAGCGGGGCAGATACGCAGTATTTT
CDR3: CASSLGRPSGADTQYF

V: TRBV10-3
J: TRBJ1-6
size: NA
D: NA
DNA: TGTGCCATCAGACCGGGACGGACGAATTCACCCCTCCACTTT
CDR3: CAIRPGRTNSPLHF

V: TRBV7-6
J: TRBJ2-3
size: NA
D: TRBD2
DNA: TGTGCCAGCAGCTTAGCCGCCGGGGGGAGCTCAGATACGCAGTATTTT
CDR3: CASSLAAGGSSDTQYF

V: TRBV14
J: TRBJ2-7
size: once
D: TRBD1
DNA: TGTGCCAGCAGGCCCGACAGGGGCTACGAGCAGTACTTC
CDR3: CASRPDRGYEQYF

V: TRBV5-4
J: TRBJ1-4
size: NA
D: TRBD1
DNA: TGTGCCAGCAGCTTGACGGGACAGAGTAATGAAAAACTGTTTTTT
CDR3: CASSLTGQSNEKLFF

V: TRBV5-1
J: TRBJ2-5
size: NA
D: NA
DNA: TGCGCCTCATCCGGGGAATCACGACAAGAGACCCAGTACTTC
CDR3: CASSGESRQETQYF

V: TRBV27
J: TRBJ2-2
size: once
D: NA
DNA: TGTGCCAGCAGTCGGAGACAGAGTCTTAACACCGGGGAGCTGTTTTTT
CDR3: CASSRRQSLNTGELFF

V: TRBV6-1
J: TRBJ1-1
size: NA
D: NA
DNA: TGTGCCAGCAGTGAAGAAGGTTGGGGCGGTGAAGCTTTCTTT
CDR3: CASSEEGWGGEAFF

V: TRBV7-9
J: TRBJ2-1
size: NA
D: NA
DNA: TGTGCCAGCAGCTTAGCCCCCCATGAGCAGTTCTTC
CDR3: CASSLAPHEQFF

V: TRBV6-5
J: TRBJ1-5
size: NA
D: NA
DNA: TGTGCCAGCAGTCAAAGCATTCAGCCCCAGCATTTT
CDR3: CASSQSIQPQHF

V: TRBV11-2
J: TRBJ2-1
size: few
D: TRBD2
DNA: TGTGCCAGCAGCTCGAGTCCCGTAGCGGGAGGGGGTAATGAGCAGTTCTTC
CDR3: CASSSSPVAGGGNEQFF

V: TRBV5-1
J: TRBJ2-1
size: NA
D: TRBD2
DNA: TGCGCCAGCAGATCAGCGGGGGAACCATACAATGAGCAGTTCTTC
CDR3: CASRSAGEPYNEQFF

V: TRBV13
J: TRBJ2-1
size: NA
D: NA
DNA: TGTGCCAGCAGCTCGGGGACTCCCGGCGTTGAGCAGTTCTTC
CDR3: CASSSGTPGVEQFF

V: TRBV27
J: TRBJ1-6
size: NA
D: NA
DNA: TGTGCCAGCAGACAACAGGGATCCTATAATTCACCCCTCCACTTT
CDR3: CASRQQGSYNSPLHF

V: TRBV27
J: TRBJ2-1
size: NA
D: TRBD2
DNA: TGTGCCAGCAGCTTCGATGGACTAGCGGGGGGCCCCCCCTACAATGAGCAGTTCTTC
CDR3: CASSFDGLAGGPPYNEQFF

V: TRBV9
J: TRBJ1-1
size: NA
D: NA
DNA: TGTGCCGGCAGCGTAGTTTCGGGGGGATACACTGAAGCTTTCTTT
CDR3: CAGSVVSGGYTEAFF

V: TRBV10-1
J: TRBJ2-3
size: NA
D: TRBD1
DNA: TGCGCCAGCAGTGCCAAGGGGGCGAATACGCAGTATTTT
CDR3: CASSAKGANTQYF